The 11 T cell receptor beta chains listed next were all sequenced from one sample in a study of blood T cell repertoires in COVID-19 (TCRdb year 2020). Preparation of the library involved the immunoSEQ multiplex PCR assay. TCRdb limited this immuneACCESS table to in-frame rearrangements with V and J called. A share of clones is missing; checked studies link under half to unresolved V genes, and the rest is unexplained. Across this sample there are about 260,000 clones, with roughly 86% seen only once. About 2.5% of the sample goes to the ten largest clones. The sequenced sample consisted of peripheral blood. These receptors were taken from a woman in her 50s with acute or convalescent COVID-19.

This clone was detected many times. Distinct nucleotide sequences in the sample also encode this CDR3. This chain joins TRBV4-2 and TRBJ2-7; 8 nucleotides match TRBD1. The CDR3 spans 15 residues. Germline CDR1 reads LGHNA; CDR2 reads YNFKEQ. V lost 1 base to trimming and J lost 4 bases; unmatched junction nucleotides: 6. The CDR3 bases are TGTGCCAGCAGCCAAGTGGGGACAGGTCCGTACGAGCAGTACTTC. Protein sequence: CASSQVGTGPYEQYF.

The chain combines TRBV4-3 with TRBJ2-3; possible D gene TRBD1, 5 bases. This CDR3 region has 18 residues. Trimming took off 0 bases at V and 4 bases at J, with 20 bases between the two ends. CDR1 and CDR2 (germline): LGHNA, YSLEER. This CDR3 is CASSQEGGAIERADTQYF. CDR3 DNA: TGCGCCAGCAGCCAAGAAGGTGGGGCAATTGAGCGTGCAGATACGCAGTATTTT.

The chain joins TRBV12-3 or TRBV12-4 to TRBJ1-1; D is ambiguous. With 8 bases removed from V and 1 base from J, the gap between germline ends came to 11 bases. This CDR3 contains 13 residues. DNA for the CDR3: TGTGCCAGCGGGCAACGTACGAACACTGAAGCTTTCTTT. Its translation: CASGQRTNTEAFF.

V is TRBV6-4 and J is TRBJ1-1; 7 bases are a match to TRBD1. Germline-derived CDR1 and CDR2 are MRHNA and SNTAGT. The V and J ends lost 6 bases and 5 bases, in that order; junction bases with no gene match: 9. The CDR3 consists of 14 residues. This CDR3 reads CASSPRTGVTEAFF. In nucleotides, the CDR3 is TGTGCCAGCAGCCCCCGAACAGGGGTGACTGAAGCTTTCTTT.

The chain joins TRBV24-1 to TRBJ2-6; 7 bases align to TRBD1. V lost 3 bases to trimming and J lost 0 bases; unmatched junction nucleotides: 10. Germline assignment: CDR1 KGHDR and CDR2 SFDVKD. The length of the CDR3 is 19 residues. CDR3: CATSDPTGAPSSGANVLTF. In nucleotides, the CDR3 is TGTGCCACCAGTGATCCTACAGGGGCGCCCTCCTCTGGGGCCAACGTCCTGACTTTC.

The chain joins TRBV5-8 to TRBJ1-3, with D possibly matching TRBD1 (6 bases). The V gene's germline CDR1 is SGHTS and CDR2 YDEGEE. V lost 0 bases and J 1 base, leaving 8 bases between the germline ends. The CDR3 has 15 residues. CDR3 in DNA: TGTGCCAGCAGCTTGGCCACAGGGTCTGGAAACACCATATATTTT. This sequence encodes CASSLATGSGNTIYF.

The chain recombines TRBV9 with TRBJ1-3; possibly TRBD1 for D (6 bases). The CDR3 is 14 amino acids. CDR1 is SGDLS, CDR2 YYNGEE, per germline. The germline V and J ends were trimmed by 0 bases and 6 bases, with 10 bases remaining between them. For the CDR3, the DNA is TGTGCCAGCAGCGTAGGATTGGGGGCAAACACCATATATTTT. Translated: CASSVGLGANTIYF.

This chain joins TRBV14 and TRBJ2-5; D is possibly TRBD1 (5 bases). Trimming shortened V by 10 bases and J by 4 bases, and 16 bases separated the two germline ends. CDR3 length: 13 amino acids. Germline V gene data show CDR1 as SGHDN and CDR2 as FVKESK. CDR3 DNA: TGTGCCACAAAAAGGGGCCCAGGAGAGACCCAGTACTTC. Translation gives CATKRGPGETQYF.

The V call is TRBV12-3 or TRBV12-4, the J call TRBJ2-7; D is ambiguous. The CDR3 contains 11 residues. V lost 3 bases and J 5 bases, leaving 5 bases between the germline ends. Here the CDR3 reads CASSFLDEQYF. Written as DNA, the CDR3 is TGTGCCAGCAGTTTCCTTGACGAGCAGTACTTC.

The V and J genes are TRBV19 and TRBJ1-4; D is unclear. There are 17 residues in the CDR3. Trimming took 3 bases from V and 2 from J, leaving 16 bases between them. CDR1 LNHDA and CDR2 SQIVND come from the germline V gene (reference sequence). The CDR3 spells CASSMESEASTNEKLFF. The CDR3 nucleotides read TGTGCCAGTAGTATGGAAAGTGAGGCGTCGACTAATGAAAAACTGTTTTTT. Filled out from reference TRBV19 and TRBJ1-4, the complete variable domain reads DGGITQSPKYLFRKEGQNVTLSCEQNLNHDAMYWYRQDPGQGLRLIYYSQIVNDFQKGDIAEGYSVSREKKESFPLTVTSAQKNPTAFYLCASSMESEASTNEKLFFGSGTQLSVL.

The rearrangement uses TRBV7-2 and TRBJ1-1, with 9 bases fitting TRBD1. V lost 4 bases to trimming and J lost 7 bases; unmatched junction nucleotides: 7. The V gene's germline CDR1 is SGHTA and CDR2 FQGNSA. CDR3 length equals 14 residues. The DNA for the CDR3 is TGTGCCAGCAGCTCACGACAGGGGGAAGGTGAAGCTTTCTTT. Translating it yields CASSSRQGEGEAFF.